This is a list of T cell receptor beta chains from one sample in a study of T cell changes during pregnancy in multiple sclerosis. TCRdb keeps only in-frame clones here, not all; method: immunoSEQ multiplex PCR. The sample lists about 32,000 clones, 89% occurring once. Material: CD4+ T cells from peripheral blood mononuclear cells, obtained after pregnancy. These receptors were collected from a female donor in good health, enrolled as a control in a pregnancy study. Each CDR3 is given without its conserved first and last residue. Each record gives: D gene, J gene, V gene, CDR3 protein. The D gene is left open where the match is weak.

D gene: TRBD2
J gene: TRBJ2-3
V gene: TRBV6-1
CDR3 protein: ASSVPSGRTDTQY

D gene: TRBD1
J gene: TRBJ2-1
V gene: TRBV4-2
CDR3 protein: ASSQTPSGTGAYNEQF

D gene: .
J gene: TRBJ2-7
V gene: TRBV2
CDR3 protein: ASRTFYEQY

D gene: .
J gene: TRBJ1-4
V gene: TRBV5-1
CDR3 protein: ASSLAAGGNEKLF

D gene: TRBD1
J gene: TRBJ1-2
V gene: TRBV14
CDR3 protein: ASSQQGGLSPGHGYT

D gene: TRBD1
J gene: TRBJ1-1
V gene: TRBV27
CDR3 protein: ASSLGQGRVNEAF

D gene: .
J gene: TRBJ1-6
V gene: TRBV27
CDR3 protein: ASRPSHSSYNSPLH

D gene: TRBD2
J gene: TRBJ2-1
V gene: TRBV4-3
CDR3 protein: ASSQAPGLALDGEQF

D gene: TRBD2
J gene: TRBJ2-7
V gene: TRBV28
CDR3 protein: ASGGEIPYEQY

D gene: TRBD2
J gene: TRBJ2-3
V gene: TRBV19
CDR3 protein: ASTRRASGISDTQY

D gene: TRBD1
J gene: TRBJ1-1
V gene: TRBV5-4
CDR3 protein: ASSRTGVGAEAF

D gene: .
J gene: TRBJ1-6
V gene: TRBV30
CDR3 protein: ALATGFPYNSPLH

D gene: TRBD1
J gene: TRBJ1-4
V gene: TRBV4-3
CDR3 protein: ASSHPGTGSREKLF

D gene: TRBD1
J gene: TRBJ1-5
V gene: TRBV6-5
CDR3 protein: ASSLTGSTSGSQH

D gene: .
J gene: TRBJ1-2
V gene: TRBV27
CDR3 protein: ASSTGSLGYT

D gene: TRBD1
J gene: TRBJ1-5
V gene: TRBV6-6
CDR3 protein: ASSYTGATGQPQH

D gene: TRBD2
J gene: TRBJ2-3
V gene: TRBV7-2
CDR3 protein: ASSFSGGGGY

D gene: .
J gene: TRBJ2-7
V gene: TRBV5-1
CDR3 protein: ASSLVRDEQY

D gene: TRBD2
J gene: TRBJ2-3
V gene: TRBV7-6
CDR3 protein: ATAGTSGTDTQY

D gene: .
J gene: TRBJ1-6
V gene: TRBV4-3
CDR3 protein: ASRRTVSHNSPLH

D gene: .
J gene: TRBJ1-4
V gene: TRBV20-1
CDR3 protein: SVGDEKLF